The 27 T cell receptor beta chains below come from one sample, sequenced in a study of T cell responses to AZD1222 COVID-19 vaccine. The table came from immunoSEQ multiplex PCR; TCRdb's copy has only in-frame clones and leaves some out. This repertoire shows about 110,000 clones, around 87% found once; its top ten account for 4.4%. Sequences were derived from peripheral blood, sampled 28 days after the second AZD1222 dose. Receptor source: an adult who received the AZD1222 COVID-19 vaccine.

V usage is TRBV28 and J usage is TRBJ2-1; no definite D call. The V end lost 2 bases, the J end lost 0 bases, and 8 bases lay between the germline ends. Germline loops: CDR1 MDHEN, CDR2 SYDVKM. The CDR3 is made up of 15 amino acids. The CDR3 spells CASSLRASSYNEQFF. CDR3 nucleotides: TGTGCCAGCAGTTTAAGGGCCAGCTCCTACAATGAGCAGTTCTTC.

The chain couples TRBV7-6 to TRBJ1-2, with D unresolved. Germline CDR1 and CDR2: SGHVS and FNYEAQ. The CDR3 consists of 13 residues. V was clipped by 1 base and J by 3 bases, with 6 bases between them. CDR3 DNA sequence: TGTGCCAGCAGCTTAGGAATAGACTATGGCTACACCTTC. Translating it yields CASSLGIDYGYTF.

The V call is TRBV7-2, the J call TRBJ2-7; D could derive from TRBD1 or TRBD2 (5 bases each). The CDR3 has 14 amino acids. The V gene lost 0 bases and the J gene lost 2 bases, with 8 bases spanning the gap. CDR1 is SGHTA, CDR2 FQGNSA, per germline. The CDR3 loop is CASSLAGEPYEQYF. The DNA for the CDR3 is TGTGCCAGCAGCTTAGCGGGGGAGCCCTACGAGCAGTACTTC.

The chain has TRBV7-3 and TRBJ2-1, with 9 bases identical to TRBD2. CDR1 is SGHTA, CDR2 FQGTGA, per germline. Losses at the gene ends were 0 bases for V and 4 bases for J; bases not matched to a gene: 1. The CDR3 is made up of 15 amino acids. In DNA, the CDR3 is TGTGCCAGCAGCTTAACAGCGGGAGGATACAATGAGCAGTTCTTC. The encoded protein is CASSLTAGGYNEQFF.

This rearrangement joins TRBV30 to TRBJ2-3; 8 nucleotides agree with TRBD1. V lost 8 bases and J lost 14; bases outside the gene matches: 12. The CDR3 totals 11 residues. CDR1 is GTSNPN and CDR2 is SVGIG in the germline V gene (reference sequence). CDR3 region: CAEGNRGIVYF. The CDR3 DNA is TGTGCCGAGGGGAACAGGGGGATCGTGTATTTT.

The V and J genes are TRBV9 and TRBJ1-1; D is perhaps TRBD1 (5 bases). Looked up from germline, CDR1 is SGDLS and CDR2 is YYNGEE. This CDR3 is built from 17 residues. Deletions cut 6 bases from V and 0 bases from J, with 21 bases between. This CDR3 is CASNSDRTSDMNTEAFF. CDR3 nucleotide sequence: TGTGCCAGCAACTCAGACAGAACGAGCGACATGAACACTGAAGCTTTCTTT.

The chain joins TRBV29-1 to TRBJ1-2; a possible D gene is TRBD1 (6 bases). The CDR3 covers 13 residues. Trimming removed 6 bases at V and 1 base at J, with 12 bases between. Germline-derived CDR1 and CDR2 are SQVTM and ANQGSEA. For the CDR3, the DNA is TGCAGCGTGTGGACAGCGATTAACTATGGCTACACCTTC. This codes for CSVWTAINYGYTF.

The chain carries TRBV24-1 and TRBJ2-5; a weak D match, TRBD2 (6 bases). The germline V gene has CDR1 KGHDR and CDR2 SFDVKD. V was shortened by 5 bases and J by 0 bases, with 9 bases between the two germline ends. The CDR3 has 14 amino acids. Here the CDR3 DNA reads TGTGCCACCAGTGCCGGGGACTACCAAGAGACCCAGTACTTC. It specifies CATSAGDYQETQYF.

The chain carries TRBV12-3 or TRBV12-4 and TRBJ2-7; D gene ambiguous. Trimming pared 3 bases from V and 3 bases from J, leaving 9 bases between. This CDR3 contains 13 residues. CDR3 nucleotide sequence: TGTGCCAGCAGTTTCGCCAAAAACTACGAGCAGTACTTC. Translation: CASSFAKNYEQYF.

This chain uses TRBV7-3 with TRBJ2-1; 7 bases match TRBD2. After removal of 0 bases from V and 6 bases from J, the junction contained 2 bases not matched to a gene. In germline, CDR1 is SGHTA, CDR2 FQGTGA. There are 14 residues in the CDR3. In nucleotides, the CDR3 is TGTGCCAGCAGCTTAACTCCGGGAGGCAATGAGCAGTTCTTC. This encodes CASSLTPGGNEQFF.

The chain is built from TRBV11-2 and TRBJ1-1; perhaps TRBD1 as D (5 bases). The CDR3 has 13 amino acids. CDR1 is SGHAT, CDR2 FQNNGV, per germline. With 6 bases removed from V and 1 base from J, the gap between germline ends came to 9 bases. CDR3 protein: CASRFTGNTEAFF. The CDR3 region has the DNA TGTGCCAGCAGATTTACAGGGAACACTGAAGCTTTCTTT.

V gene TRBV5-6 combines with J gene TRBJ2-2; the D is unclear. The CDR3 is 13 residues long. V lost 3 bases and J 7 bases, leaving 10 bases between the germline ends. CDR1 SGHDT and CDR2 YYEEEE come from the germline V gene. The CDR3 here is CASSSNFLGELFF. DNA for the CDR3: TGTGCCAGCAGCTCGAATTTCCTCGGGGAGCTGTTTTTT. Filled out from reference TRBV5-6 and TRBJ2-2, the complete variable domain reads DAGVTQSPTHLIKTRGQQVTLRCSPKSGHDTVSWYQQALGQGPQFIFQYYEEEERQRGNFPDRFSGHQFPNYSSELNVNALLLGDSALYLCASSSNFLGELFFGEGSRLTVL.

This clone was observed a handful of times. The genes are TRBV6-2 or TRBV6-3 and TRBJ2-3; no definite D call. The germline gives CDR1 MNHEY, CDR2 SVGEGT. The V and J ends lost 2 bases and 10 bases respectively, with 10 bases between them. The CDR3 consists of 12 residues. Written as DNA, the CDR3 is TGTGCCAGCAGTTACCGGGTCAACGCGCAGTATTTT. Its translation is CASSYRVNAQYF.

The J gene is TRBJ2-7, the V gene TRBV28; maybe TRBD2 (5 bases). The CDR3 is 14 amino acids. V was trimmed by 3 bases and J by 3 bases, leaving 12 bases between them. Per the germline V gene, CDR1 is MDHEN and CDR2 is SYDVKM. DNA for the CDR3: TGTGCCAGCAGTTTCCCGGGATCGGGCTACGAGCAGTACTTC. This encodes CASSFPGSGYEQYF.

CDR3 loop: CASSSGGEGTEAFF. CDR3 DNA sequence: TGTGCCAGCAGCTCCGGGGGGGAGGGCACTGAAGCTTTCTTT. J is TRBJ1-1 and V is TRBV7-2, with D maybe TRBD1 (5 bases). V was clipped by 4 bases and J by 4 bases, with 13 bases between them. Germline lookup yields CDR1 SGHTA and CDR2 FQGNSA. This CDR3 region has 14 residues.

The chain joins TRBV5-6 to TRBJ2-1; D is possibly TRBD1 or TRBD2 (5 bases each). This CDR3 has 14 residues. Trimming cost V 4 bases and J 5 bases, with 13 bases left between them. Germline lookup yields CDR1 SGHDT and CDR2 YYEEEE. The CDR3 here is CASSLRDGNNEQFF. The CDR3 DNA sequence: TGTGCCAGCAGCCTCCGGGACGGCAACAATGAGCAGTTCTTC.

This clone was picked up a small number of times. This chain links TRBV6-5 with TRBJ1-2; D might be TRBD1 (6 bases). The CDR3 is made up of 14 amino acids. The V end was cut by 7 bases, the J end by 8 bases, with 20 bases between. CDR1 is MNHEY and CDR2 is SVGAGI in the germline V gene. CDR3 in DNA: TGTGCCAGCACGCCTAGGGGGACGTCAGACGGCTACACCTTC. Its protein is CASTPRGTSDGYTF.

This clone was counted a single time. V and J are TRBV7-9 and TRBJ2-7; D might be TRBD1 or TRBD2, each matching 5 bases. V lost 5 bases, J lost 2 bases, and 25 bases lay in between. Germline CDR1 and CDR2: SEHNR and FQNEAQ (reference sequence). This CDR3 region has 18 residues. This chain's CDR3 is CASSPSGTAEASAYEQYF. CDR3 in DNA: TGTGCCAGCAGCCCCTCCGGGACCGCCGAAGCTTCCGCCTACGAGCAGTACTTC. Filled out from reference TRBV7-9 and TRBJ2-7, the complete variable domain reads DTGVSQNPRHKITKRGQNVTFRCDPISEHNRLYWYRQTLGQGPEFLTYFQNEAQLEKSRLLSDRFSAERPKGSFSTLEIQRTEQGDSAMYLCASSPSGTAEASAYEQYFGPGTRLTVT.

The gene calls are TRBV28 and TRBJ1-2, with D hard to call. Trimming pared 6 bases from V and 9 bases from J, leaving 11 bases between. Germline V CDR1 and CDR2: MDHEN, SYDVKM. CDR3 size: 11 residues. CDR3 protein: CASSPGGSYTF. The CDR3, as DNA: TGTGCCAGCAGCCCGGGAGGGAGCTACACCTTC.

This rearrangement joins TRBV4-3 to TRBJ2-2, with TRBD2 as a possible D gene (5 bases). The V and J ends lost 1 base and 4 bases respectively, with 13 bases between them. Germline V gene lookup returns CDR1 LGHNA and CDR2 YSLEER. CDR3 length: 16 amino acids. The CDR3 loop is CASSQGPTRITGELFF. CDR3 coding DNA: TGCGCCAGCAGCCAAGGCCCTACTAGAATCACCGGGGAGCTGTTTTTT.

The chain uses TRBV19 and TRBJ1-2; 9 nucleotides align to TRBD1. This CDR3 region has 15 residues. Germline assignment: CDR1 LNHDA and CDR2 SQIVND (reference sequence). V lost 9 bases to trimming and J lost 5 bases; unmatched junction nucleotides: 13. CDR3 region: CASEGEGQGAYGYTF. Here the CDR3 DNA reads TGTGCCAGCGAGGGCGAGGGACAGGGCGCATATGGCTACACCTTC.

The rearrangement uses TRBV7-2 and TRBJ1-2; 7 nucleotides match TRBD1. Per germline, CDR1 SGHTA and CDR2 FQGNSA. This CDR3 is 16 amino acids long. The V and J ends lost 5 bases and 2 bases, in that order; junction bases with no gene match: 11. In DNA form, the CDR3 reads TGTGCCAGCAGCCACGAGACAGGGAGATACAACTATGGCTACACCTTC. Translating gives CASSHETGRYNYGYTF.

V and J are TRBV5-6 and TRBJ1-2; D gene uncertain. The germline V and J ends were trimmed by 5 bases and 4 bases, with 9 bases remaining between them. The CDR3 covers 12 residues. Germline-derived CDR1 and CDR2 are SGHDT and YYEEEE. CDR3 sequence reads: CASRRGPYGYTF. The DNA for the CDR3 is TGTGCCAGCAGAAGAGGGCCCTATGGCTACACCTTC. The full variable domain, with the rest looked up from reference TRBV5-6 and TRBJ1-2, is DAGVTQSPTHLIKTRGQQVTLRCSPKSGHDTVSWYQQALGQGPQFIFQYYEEEERQRGNFPDRFSGHQFPNYSSELNVNALLLGDSALYLCASRRGPYGYTFGSGTRLTVV.

The V gene is TRBV6-5, the J gene TRBJ2-7; 7 nucleotides agree with TRBD1. The CDR3 runs 14 residues. Germline trimming cut 6 bases from V and 5 bases from J; bases unmatched to any gene: 10. Germline CDR1 is MNHEY and CDR2 is SVGAGI. The CDR3 DNA reads as TGTGCCAGCAGCCTTGGGACAGTACTCGACGAGCAGTACTTC. Translated, it gives CASSLGTVLDEQYF.

This CDR3 reads CASSPYAGFHYEQYF. The CDR3 DNA follows: TGTGCCAGCAGCCCCTATGCGGGGTTTCACTACGAGCAGTACTTC. The J gene is TRBJ2-7, the V gene TRBV6-5; perhaps TRBD2 as D (6 bases). The V gene's germline CDR1 is MNHEY and CDR2 SVGAGI. The CDR3 contains 15 residues. Trimming pared 6 bases from V and 3 bases from J, leaving 18 bases between.

The chain links TRBV30 to TRBJ1-5; D is perhaps TRBD1 (5 bases). Germline assignment: CDR1 GTSNPN and CDR2 SVGIG (reference sequence). Trimming shortened V by 4 bases and J by 2 bases, and 12 bases separated the two germline ends. This CDR3 is built from 14 residues. The DNA for the CDR3 is TGTGCCTGGAATGCCGGGGGGGGCAATCAGCCCCAGCATTTT. Protein product: CAWNAGGGNQPQHF.

V gene TRBV12-5 combines with J gene TRBJ1-2; tentatively, D is TRBD1 (6 bases). The CDR3 has 14 amino acids. V lost 6 bases and J 7 bases, leaving 18 bases between the germline ends. Per the germline V gene, CDR1 is LGHNT and CDR2 is FRNRAP. The CDR3 here is CASGPRTETIGYTF. CDR3 DNA sequence: TGTGCTAGTGGCCCTCGGACAGAAACGATTGGCTACACCTTC.